Below, 23 T cell receptor beta chains from the same sample are listed, as sequenced in a study of yellow fever vaccine responses in identical twins. TCRdb called the RT-PCR reads again in MiXCR, with one record for every CDR3 protein. This table holds some 4,000 distinct CDR3 sequences, about 90% found once. The sample here was T cells from blood (PBMCs), unsorted or a sorted subset (not recorded which), taken before or after yellow fever vaccination (not recorded which). The receptors derive from a woman under 30 who received the yellow fever vaccine.

This clonotype was detected a few times. The rearrangement uses TRBV5-1 and TRBJ2-7; the match to TRBD2 covers 8 bases. Germline-derived CDR1 and CDR2 are SGHRS and YFSETQ. This CDR3 spans 14 amino acids. With 0 bases clipped from V and 6 bases from J, the junction kept 5 bases outside the gene matches. CDR3 residues: CASSLAGTSLEQYF. In DNA, the CDR3 is TGCGCCAGCAGCTTGGCCGGGACTAGTCTCGAGCAGTACTTC.

V gene TRBV11-1 combines with J gene TRBJ1-2, with no clear D. The ends were cut back, 5 bases at V and 8 bases at J, with 9 bases in the middle. CDR3 length: 11 amino acids. Germline V CDR1 and CDR2: SGHAT, FQDESV (reference sequence). The CDR3 is CASSPGWGYTF. The CDR3 nucleotides are TGTGCCAGCAGCCCCGGGTGGGGCTACACCTTC.

The genes are TRBV7-2 and TRBJ2-3; unclear D gene. Trimming cost V 0 bases and J 0 bases, with 13 bases left between them. There are 17 residues in the CDR3. Germline V gives CDR1 SGHTA, CDR2 FQGNSA. CDR3 sequence (DNA): TGTGCCAGCAGCTTAGCGCCTAGACCCTCGAGCACAGATACGCAGTATTTT. Encoded protein: CASSLAPRPSSTDTQYF. The full variable domain, with the rest looked up from reference TRBV7-2 and TRBJ2-3, is GAGVSQSPSNKVTEKGKDVELRCDPISGHTALYWYRQSLGQGLEFLIYFQGNSAPDKSGLPSDRFSAERTGGSVSTLTIQRTQQEDSAVYLCASSLAPRPSSTDTQYFGPGTRLTVL.

The chain combines TRBV11-1 with TRBJ2-7, with a possible D match to TRBD2 (6 bases). This CDR3 is 12 amino acids long. V was pared by 8 bases and J by 3 bases, with 11 bases between. Germline-derived CDR1 and CDR2 are SGHAT and FQDESV (reference sequence). CDR3 bases: TGTGCCAGCGGAATAGCGGACTACGAGCAGTACTTC. It codes for CASGIADYEQYF.

This clonotype was found a few times. The chain recombines TRBV11-2 with TRBJ2-1; no firm D call. The V end was cut by 3 bases, the J end by 4 bases, with 4 bases between. This CDR3 contains 12 residues. Per the germline V gene, CDR1 is SGHAT and CDR2 is FQNNGV. CDR3 residues: CASSLEYNEQFF. As DNA, the CDR3 is TGTGCCAGCAGCTTGGAGTACAATGAGCAGTTCTTC.

The chain uses TRBV12-3 or TRBV12-4 and TRBJ2-5, with D uncertain. The CDR3 runs 11 residues. With 4 bases removed from V and 5 bases from J, the gap between germline ends came to 5 bases. The CDR3 coding sequence is TGTGCCAGCAGTTCCCTGGAGACCCAGTACTTC. It codes for CASSSLETQYF.

The chain couples TRBV13 to TRBJ2-1, with a tentative D call TRBD2 (6 bases). In germline, CDR1 is PRHDT, CDR2 FYEKMQ (reference sequence). The V end lost 7 bases, the J end lost 9 bases, and 16 bases lay between the germline ends. The CDR3 is 13 amino acids. CDR3 amino acids: CASKWDLAFEQFF. In DNA form, the CDR3 reads TGTGCCAGCAAGTGGGACCTAGCGTTTGAGCAGTTCTTC.

The V and J genes are TRBV18 and TRBJ2-7, with TRBD1 matching over 8 bases. CDR1 and CDR2 (germline): KGHSH, LQKENI. The trim removed 2 bases at V and 0 bases at J, leaving 6 bases unmatched. The CDR3 runs 16 residues. CDR3 sequence reads: CASSPFMGQASYEQYF. The CDR3 DNA sequence: TGTGCCAGCTCACCATTCATGGGACAGGCCTCCTACGAGCAGTACTTC.

This rearrangement joins TRBV11-1 to TRBJ1-2, with a possible D match to TRBD1 (6 bases). Germline assignment: CDR1 SGHAT and CDR2 FQDESV (reference sequence). Trimming removed 5 bases at V and 4 bases at J, with 17 bases between. CDR3 size: 15 residues. Written as DNA, the CDR3 is TGTGCCAGCAGCCTCCGGGCCCAGACAGGCTATGGCTACACCTTC. Its protein product is CASSLRAQTGYGYTF.

This clonotype was recorded only once. The chain is built from TRBV11-3 and TRBJ2-1; 10 bases are a match to TRBD2. Per germline, CDR1 SGHNT and CDR2 YENEEA. CDR3 length: 16 amino acids. V lost 5 bases, J lost 6 bases, and 10 bases stayed unmatched. CDR3 DNA sequence: TGTGCCAGCAGCCTCCGTGATAGCGGGGGGACCAATGAGCAGTTCTTC. Protein: CASSLRDSGGTNEQFF.

V and J are TRBV29-1 and TRBJ2-5, with TRBD2 identical over 12 bases. Germline CDR1 and CDR2: SQVTM and ANQGSEA. The trim removed 4 bases at V and 4 bases at J, leaving 1 base unmatched. CDR3 length: 13 amino acids. The CDR3 is CSVALAGGETQYF. Here the CDR3 DNA reads TGCAGCGTTGCACTAGCGGGAGGAGAGACCCAGTACTTC.

This chain uses TRBV18 with TRBJ1-5, with D possibly TRBD1 on 6 matching bases. The CDR3 loop spans 14 amino acids. Trimming left V 4 bases short and J 4 bases short, with 11 bases between. Germline V gene sequence: CDR1 KGHSH, CDR2 LQKENI. The CDR3 is CASSLTGRNQPQHF. DNA of the CDR3: TGTGCCAGCTCACTTACAGGGAGGAATCAGCCCCAGCATTTT. Full variable domain (missing parts from reference TRBV18 and TRBJ1-5): NAGVMQNPRHLVRRRGQEARLRCSPMKGHSHVYWYRQLPEEGLKFMVYLQKENIIDESGMPKERFSAEFPKEGPSILRIQQVVRGDSAAYFCASSLTGRNQPQHFGDGTRLSIL.

V gene TRBV29-1 combines with J gene TRBJ2-7, with a possible D match to TRBD2 (6 bases). Looked up from germline, CDR1 is SQVTM and CDR2 is ANQGSEA. The CDR3 sequence is 13 residues long. Deletions cut 7 bases from V and 0 bases from J, with 13 bases between. This CDR3 is CSALVGGSYEQYF. For the CDR3, the DNA is TGCAGCGCTCTTGTGGGGGGCTCCTACGAGCAGTACTTC.

The chain joins TRBV10-1 to TRBJ2-3; D may be TRBD2 (5 bases). Per germline, CDR1 WNHNN and CDR2 SYGVQD (reference sequence). Trimming took off 0 bases at V and 0 bases at J, with 13 bases between the two ends. The CDR3 has 17 residues. The CDR3 sequence: CASSESGGSSSTDTQYF. CDR3 in DNA: TGCGCCAGCAGTGAGTCTGGAGGTAGTTCTAGCACAGATACGCAGTATTTT.

The chain has TRBV5-1 and TRBJ2-5; D gene uncertain. The germline V gene has CDR1 SGHRS and CDR2 YFSETQ. V was pared by 4 bases and J by 4 bases, with 2 bases between. The CDR3 loop spans 10 amino acids. CDR3 in DNA: TGCGCCAGCAGCGTAGAGACCCAGTACTTC. Its translation: CASSVETQYF.

The chain uses TRBV18 and TRBJ1-6; TRBD1 aligns across 7 bases. CDR1 KGHSH and CDR2 LQKENI come from the germline V gene. V gave up 1 base and J gave up 10 bases; unmatched junction bases: 4. There are 14 residues in the CDR3. CDR3 nucleotide sequence: TGTGCCAGCTCACCACAGGGGGCTGAGTCACCCCTCCACTTT. As protein: CASSPQGAESPLHF. Using reference TRBV18 and TRBJ1-6 for the parts outside the CDR3, the full variable domain is NAGVMQNPRHLVRRRGQEARLRCSPMKGHSHVYWYRQLPEEGLKFMVYLQKENIIDESGMPKERFSAEFPKEGPSILRIQQVVRGDSAAYFCASSPQGAESPLHFGNGTRLTVT.

This chain connects TRBV27 to TRBJ2-7; TRBD1 agrees at 7 bases. The J segment lost 2 bases and the V segment lost 4 bases, leaving 14 bases of the junction unmatched. Germline assignment: CDR1 MNHEY and CDR2 SMNVEV (reference sequence). CDR3 length: 17 residues. CDR3 bases: TGTGCCAGCAGTTCCTACCTAAATTGGGACAGAGCCTACGAGCAGTACTTC. This encodes CASSSYLNWDRAYEQYF.

This chain connects TRBV7-3 to TRBJ2-7; D is undetermined. V was cut by 1 base and J by 7 bases, with 11 bases left in between. The CDR3 runs to 13 residues. CDR1 is SGHTA and CDR2 is FQGTGA in the germline V gene. CDR3 amino acids: CASSLIVVGEQYF. The CDR3 nucleotides read TGTGCCAGCAGCTTAATAGTGGTCGGGGAGCAGTACTTC.

The rearrangement links TRBV11-1 to TRBJ1-3; D possibly corresponds to TRBD1 (6 bases). Trimming removed 5 bases from V and 1 base from J, with 21 bases in between. Germline V gene data show CDR1 as SGHAT and CDR2 as FQDESV (reference sequence). The CDR3 sequence is 18 residues long. The DNA of the CDR3 is TGTGCCAGCAGCCCGCCGGGACAACGAATATCTTCTGGAAACACCATATATTTT. Translation gives CASSPPGQRISSGNTIYF.

The rearrangement uses TRBV20-1 and TRBJ2-7; 11 bases map to TRBD1. The CDR3 is 13 amino acids. The germline gives CDR1 DFQATT, CDR2 SNEGSKA (reference sequence). With 3 bases clipped from V and 2 bases from J, the junction kept 0 bases outside the gene matches. CDR3 bases: TGCAGTGCTAGGGGACAGGGGGCCTACGAGCAGTACTTC. This translates into CSARGQGAYEQYF.

This clonotype was picked up a small number of times. The chain combines TRBV20-1 with TRBJ2-7; D may be TRBD2 (6 bases). CDR1 and CDR2 (germline): DFQATT, SNEGSKA (reference sequence). CDR3 size: 15 residues. V was trimmed by 5 bases and J by 0 bases, leaving 17 bases between them. The CDR3 protein is CSAQTAKGLSYEQYF. In nucleotides, the CDR3 is TGCAGTGCTCAAACCGCCAAGGGACTCTCCTACGAGCAGTACTTC.

The V gene is TRBV5-1, the J gene TRBJ2-2; D possibly corresponds to TRBD1 (7 bases). The CDR3 has 13 residues. Germline V gene sequence: CDR1 SGHRS, CDR2 YFSETQ. Trimming took off 4 bases at V and 7 bases at J, with 11 bases between the two ends. CDR3 coding DNA: TGCGCCAGCAGCGGAGGGGGCTACGGGGAGCTGTTTTTT. It is translated as CASSGGGYGELFF.

The chain uses TRBV29-1 and TRBJ2-5, with D maybe TRBD1 (5 bases). V gave up 4 bases and J gave up 0 bases, with 15 bases separating them. The CDR3 covers 15 residues. From germline, CDR1 is SQVTM and CDR2 ANQGSEA. The CDR3 spells CSVVGALRYQETQYF. The DNA of the CDR3 is TGCAGCGTTGTAGGGGCTCTTAGGTACCAAGAGACCCAGTACTTC.